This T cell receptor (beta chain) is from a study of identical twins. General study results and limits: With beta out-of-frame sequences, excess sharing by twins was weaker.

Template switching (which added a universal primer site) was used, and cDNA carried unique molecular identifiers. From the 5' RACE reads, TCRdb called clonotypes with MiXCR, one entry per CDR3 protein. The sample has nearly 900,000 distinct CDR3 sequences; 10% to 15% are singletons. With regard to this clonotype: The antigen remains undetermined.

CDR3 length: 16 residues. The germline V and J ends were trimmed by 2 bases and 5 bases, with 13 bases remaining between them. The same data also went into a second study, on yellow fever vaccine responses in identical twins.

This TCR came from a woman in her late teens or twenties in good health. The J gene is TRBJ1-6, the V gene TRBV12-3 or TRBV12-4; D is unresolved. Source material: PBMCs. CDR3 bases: TGTGCCAGCAGTTTAATGGTGTCCGATGATAATTCACCCCTCCACTTT. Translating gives CASSLMVSDDNSPLHF.